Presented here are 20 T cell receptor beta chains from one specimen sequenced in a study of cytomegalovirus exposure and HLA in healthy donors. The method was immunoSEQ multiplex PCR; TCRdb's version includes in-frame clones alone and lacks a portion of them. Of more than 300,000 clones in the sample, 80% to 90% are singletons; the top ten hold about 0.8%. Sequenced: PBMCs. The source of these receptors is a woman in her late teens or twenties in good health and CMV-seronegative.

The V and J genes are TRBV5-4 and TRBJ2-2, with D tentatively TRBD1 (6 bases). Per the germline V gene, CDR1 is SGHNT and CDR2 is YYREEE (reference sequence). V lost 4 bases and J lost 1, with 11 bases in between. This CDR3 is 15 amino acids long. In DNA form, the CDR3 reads TGTGCCAGCAGCCGAGGACAGATGAACACCGGGGAGCTGTTTTTT. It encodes CASSRGQMNTGELFF.

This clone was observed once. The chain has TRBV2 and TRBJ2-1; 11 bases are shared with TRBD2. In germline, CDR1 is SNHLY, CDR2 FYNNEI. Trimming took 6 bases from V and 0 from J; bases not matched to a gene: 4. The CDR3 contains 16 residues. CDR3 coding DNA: TGTGCCAGCAGATCCACTAGCGGGAGCTCCTACAATGAGCAGTTCTTC. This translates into CASRSTSGSSYNEQFF.

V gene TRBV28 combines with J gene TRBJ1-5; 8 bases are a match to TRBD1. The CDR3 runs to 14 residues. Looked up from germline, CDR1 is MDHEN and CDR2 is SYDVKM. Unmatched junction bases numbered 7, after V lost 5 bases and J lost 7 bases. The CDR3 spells CASSAPGGEQPQHF. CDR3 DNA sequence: TGTGCCAGCAGTGCCCCAGGGGGCGAGCAGCCCCAGCATTTT.

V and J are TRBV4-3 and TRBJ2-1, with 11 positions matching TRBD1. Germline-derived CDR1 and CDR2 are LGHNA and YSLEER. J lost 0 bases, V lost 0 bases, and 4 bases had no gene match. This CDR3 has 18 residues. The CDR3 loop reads CASSQEWGQGVSYNEQFF. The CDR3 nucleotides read TGCGCCAGCAGCCAAGAATGGGGACAGGGGGTCTCCTACAATGAGCAGTTCTTC.

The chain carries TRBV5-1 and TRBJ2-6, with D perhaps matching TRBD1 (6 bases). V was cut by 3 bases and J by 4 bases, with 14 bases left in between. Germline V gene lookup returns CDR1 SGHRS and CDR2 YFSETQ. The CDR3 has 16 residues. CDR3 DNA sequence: TGCGCCAGCAGCTCCCGGGACACCCGAGGGGCCAACGTCCTGACTTTC. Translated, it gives CASSSRDTRGANVLTF.

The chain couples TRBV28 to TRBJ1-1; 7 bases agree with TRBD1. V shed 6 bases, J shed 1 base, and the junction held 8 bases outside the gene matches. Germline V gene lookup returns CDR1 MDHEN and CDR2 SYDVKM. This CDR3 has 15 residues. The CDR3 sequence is CASRTTGLGNTEAFF. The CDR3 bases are TGTGCCAGCAGGACGACAGGGCTAGGGAACACTGAAGCTTTCTTT. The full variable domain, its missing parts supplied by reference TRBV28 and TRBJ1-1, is DVKVTQSSRYLVKRTGEKVFLECVQDMDHENMFWYRQDPGLGLRLIYFSYDVKMKEKGDIPEGYSVSREKKERFSLILESASTNQTSMYLCASRTTGLGNTEAFFGQGTRLTVV.

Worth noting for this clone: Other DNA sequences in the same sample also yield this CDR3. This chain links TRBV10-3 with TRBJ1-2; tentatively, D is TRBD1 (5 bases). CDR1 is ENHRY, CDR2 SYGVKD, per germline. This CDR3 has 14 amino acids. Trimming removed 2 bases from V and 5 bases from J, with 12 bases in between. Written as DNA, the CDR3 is TGTGCCATCAGTGAGGGAGGGACGGGATATGGCTACACCTTC. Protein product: CAISEGGTGYGYTF.

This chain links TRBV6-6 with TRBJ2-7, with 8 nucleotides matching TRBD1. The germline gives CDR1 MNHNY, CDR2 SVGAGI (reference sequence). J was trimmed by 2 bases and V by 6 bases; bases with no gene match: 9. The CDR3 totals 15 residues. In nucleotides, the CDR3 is TGTGCCAGCAGCCCCGCCGGGACAGGACCCTACGAGCAGTACTTC. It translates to CASSPAGTGPYEQYF.

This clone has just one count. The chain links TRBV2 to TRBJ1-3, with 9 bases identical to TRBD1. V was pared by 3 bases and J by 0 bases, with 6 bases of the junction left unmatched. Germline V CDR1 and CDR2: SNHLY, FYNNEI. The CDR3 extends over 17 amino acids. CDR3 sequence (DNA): TGTGCCAGCAGTGAGTGGGGACAGGGCCGCTCTGGAAACACCATATATTTT. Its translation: CASSEWGQGRSGNTIYF.

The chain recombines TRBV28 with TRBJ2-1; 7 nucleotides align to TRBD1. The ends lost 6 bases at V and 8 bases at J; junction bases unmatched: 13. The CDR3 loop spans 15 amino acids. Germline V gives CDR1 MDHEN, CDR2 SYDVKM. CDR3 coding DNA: TGTGCCAGCAGCACCACAGGGGTCCTCGGCTATGAGCAGTTCTTC. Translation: CASSTTGVLGYEQFF.

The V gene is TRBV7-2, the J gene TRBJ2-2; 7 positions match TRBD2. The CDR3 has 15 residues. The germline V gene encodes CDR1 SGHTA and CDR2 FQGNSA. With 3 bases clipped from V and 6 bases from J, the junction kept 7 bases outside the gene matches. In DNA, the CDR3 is TGTGCCAGCAGCTTGGCCAGCGGGACTCCCGGGGAGCTGTTTTTT. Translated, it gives CASSLASGTPGELFF.

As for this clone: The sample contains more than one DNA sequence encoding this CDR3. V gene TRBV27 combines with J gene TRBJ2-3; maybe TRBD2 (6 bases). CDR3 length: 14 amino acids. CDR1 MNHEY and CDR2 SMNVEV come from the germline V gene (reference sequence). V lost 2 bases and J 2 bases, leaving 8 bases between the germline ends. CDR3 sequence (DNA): TGTGCCAGCAGTTTAGCGGGAACCACAGATACGCAGTATTTT. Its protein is CASSLAGTTDTQYF.

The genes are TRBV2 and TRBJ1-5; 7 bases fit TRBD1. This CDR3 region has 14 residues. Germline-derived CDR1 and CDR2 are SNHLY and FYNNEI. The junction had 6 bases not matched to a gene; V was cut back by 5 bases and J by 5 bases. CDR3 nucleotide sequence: TGTGCCAGCAGTCAGGACAGGACTTATCAGCCCCAGCATTTT. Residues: CASSQDRTYQPQHF.

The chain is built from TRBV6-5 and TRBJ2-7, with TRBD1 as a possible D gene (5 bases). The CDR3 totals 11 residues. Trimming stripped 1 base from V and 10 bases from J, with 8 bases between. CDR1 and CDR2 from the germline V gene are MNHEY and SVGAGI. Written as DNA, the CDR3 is TGTGCCAGCAGTTACTTGGACACACAGTACTTC. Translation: CASSYLDTQYF.

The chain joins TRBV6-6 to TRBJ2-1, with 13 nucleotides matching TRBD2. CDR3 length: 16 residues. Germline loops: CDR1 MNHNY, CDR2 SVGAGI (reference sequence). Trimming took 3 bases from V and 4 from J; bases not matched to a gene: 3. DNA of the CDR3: TGTGCCAGCAGTTATAGGGGACTAGCGGGGTACAATGAGCAGTTCTTC. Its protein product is CASSYRGLAGYNEQFF.

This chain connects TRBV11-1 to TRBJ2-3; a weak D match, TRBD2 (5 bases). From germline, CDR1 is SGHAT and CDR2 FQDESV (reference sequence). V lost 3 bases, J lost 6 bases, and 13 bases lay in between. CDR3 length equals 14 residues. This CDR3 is CASSFESSRDTQYF. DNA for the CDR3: TGTGCCAGCAGCTTTGAATCTAGCAGGGATACGCAGTATTTT.

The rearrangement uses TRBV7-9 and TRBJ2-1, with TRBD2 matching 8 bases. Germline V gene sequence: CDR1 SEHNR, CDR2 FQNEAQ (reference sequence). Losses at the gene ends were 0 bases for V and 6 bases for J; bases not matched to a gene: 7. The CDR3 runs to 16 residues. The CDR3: CASSLARTSQGNEQFF. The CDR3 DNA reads TGTGCCAGCAGCTTAGCCCGGACTAGCCAGGGCAATGAGCAGTTCTTC.

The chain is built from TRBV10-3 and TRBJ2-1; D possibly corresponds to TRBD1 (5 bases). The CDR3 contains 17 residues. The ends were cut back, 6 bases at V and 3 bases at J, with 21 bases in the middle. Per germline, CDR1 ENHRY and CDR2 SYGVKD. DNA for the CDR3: TGTGCCATCAGCGCTCAATCGGGCCAGGGCGGCTACAATGAGCAGTTCTTC. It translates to CAISAQSGQGGYNEQFF.

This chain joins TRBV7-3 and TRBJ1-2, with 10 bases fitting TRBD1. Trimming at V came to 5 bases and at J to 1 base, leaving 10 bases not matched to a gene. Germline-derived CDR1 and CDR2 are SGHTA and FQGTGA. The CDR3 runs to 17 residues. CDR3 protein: CASSVNLRDRGNYGYTF. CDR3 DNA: TGTGCCAGCAGCGTCAACCTCCGGGACAGGGGTAACTATGGCTACACCTTC.

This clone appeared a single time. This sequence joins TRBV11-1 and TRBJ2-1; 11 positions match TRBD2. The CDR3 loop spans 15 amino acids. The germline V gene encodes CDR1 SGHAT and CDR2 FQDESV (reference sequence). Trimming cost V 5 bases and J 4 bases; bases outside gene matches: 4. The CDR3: CASSPLAGAYNEQFF. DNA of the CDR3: TGTGCCAGCAGCCCACTAGCGGGAGCTTACAATGAGCAGTTCTTC. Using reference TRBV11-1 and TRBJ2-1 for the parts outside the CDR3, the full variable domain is EAEVAQSPRYKITEKSQAVAFWCDPISGHATLYWYRQILGQGPELLVQFQDESVVDDSQLPKDRFSAERLKGVDSTLKIQPAELGDSAMYLCASSPLAGAYNEQFFGPGTRLTVL.